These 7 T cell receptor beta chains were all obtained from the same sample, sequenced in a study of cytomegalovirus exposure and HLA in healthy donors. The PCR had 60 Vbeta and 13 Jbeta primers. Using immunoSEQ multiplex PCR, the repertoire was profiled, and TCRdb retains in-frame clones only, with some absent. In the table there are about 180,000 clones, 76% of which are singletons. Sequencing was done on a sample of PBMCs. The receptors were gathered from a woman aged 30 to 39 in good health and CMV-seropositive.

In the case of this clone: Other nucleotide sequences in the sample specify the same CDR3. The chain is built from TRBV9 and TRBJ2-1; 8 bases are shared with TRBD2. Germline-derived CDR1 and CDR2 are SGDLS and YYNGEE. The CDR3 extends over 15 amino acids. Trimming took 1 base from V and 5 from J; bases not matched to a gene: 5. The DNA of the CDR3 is TGTGCCAGCAGCGTATTGGCGGGGGGTCACAATGAGCAGTTCTTC. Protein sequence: CASSVLAGGHNEQFF. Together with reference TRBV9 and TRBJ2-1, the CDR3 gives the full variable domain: DSGVTQTPKHLITATGQRVTLRCSPRSGDLSVYWYQQSLDQGLQFLIQYYNGEERAKGNILERFSAQQFPDLHSELNLSSLELGDSALYFCASSVLAGGHNEQFFGPGTRLTVL.

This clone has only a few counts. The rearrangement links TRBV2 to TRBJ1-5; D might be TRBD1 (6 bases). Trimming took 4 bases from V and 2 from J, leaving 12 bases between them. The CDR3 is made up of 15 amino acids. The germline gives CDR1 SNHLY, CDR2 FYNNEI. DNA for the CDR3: TGTGCCAGCAGTGTTATAGGGGGGGGCAATCAGCCCCAGCATTTT. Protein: CASSVIGGGNQPQHF.

CDR3 region: CASSYKLTYGYTF. CDR3 bases: TGTGCCAGCAGTTACAAACTTACCTATGGCTACACCTTC. The genes are TRBV6-5 and TRBJ1-2; D unclear. With 2 bases removed from V and 4 bases from J, the gap between germline ends came to 8 bases. This CDR3 is built from 13 residues. Germline CDR1 is MNHEY and CDR2 is SVGAGI.

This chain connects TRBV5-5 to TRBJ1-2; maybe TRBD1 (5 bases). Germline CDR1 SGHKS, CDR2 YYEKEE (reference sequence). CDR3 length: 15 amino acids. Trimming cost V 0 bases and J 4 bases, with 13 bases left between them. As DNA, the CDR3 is TGTGCCAGCAGCTTGGAGCTTCATGGGGCCTATGGCTACACCTTC. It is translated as CASSLELHGAYGYTF.

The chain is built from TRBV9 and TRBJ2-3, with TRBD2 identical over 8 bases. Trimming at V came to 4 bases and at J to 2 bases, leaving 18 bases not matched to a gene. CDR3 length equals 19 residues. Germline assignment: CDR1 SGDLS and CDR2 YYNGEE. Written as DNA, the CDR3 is TGTGCCAGCAGCTCGGGAGGGGCGGGCTCTTTCTGGGACACAGATACGCAGTATTTT. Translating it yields CASSSGGAGSFWDTDTQYF. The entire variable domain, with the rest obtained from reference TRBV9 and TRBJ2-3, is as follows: DSGVTQTPKHLITATGQRVTLRCSPRSGDLSVYWYQQSLDQGLQFLIQYYNGEERAKGNILERFSAQQFPDLHSELNLSSLELGDSALYFCASSSGGAGSFWDTDTQYFGPGTRLTVL.

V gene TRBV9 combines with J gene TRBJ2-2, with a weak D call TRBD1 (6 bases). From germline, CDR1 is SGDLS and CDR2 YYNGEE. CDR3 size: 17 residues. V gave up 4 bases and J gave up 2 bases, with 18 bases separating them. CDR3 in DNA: TGTGCCAGCAGCCCCTGGGTTGGCAGGGGAAACACCGGGGAGCTGTTTTTT. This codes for CASSPWVGRGNTGELFF.

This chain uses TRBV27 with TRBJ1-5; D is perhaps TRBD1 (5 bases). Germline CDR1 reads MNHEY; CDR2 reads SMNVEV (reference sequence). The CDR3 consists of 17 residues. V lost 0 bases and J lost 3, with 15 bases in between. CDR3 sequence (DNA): TGTGCCAGCAGTTTATCCTTCGGGGGGAAATACAATCAGCCCCAGCATTTT. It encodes CASSLSFGGKYNQPQHF.